The next 30 T cell receptor beta chains were all read from a single sample in a study of cytomegalovirus exposure and HLA in healthy donors. In the PCR, 60 Vbeta and 13 Jbeta primers were used. Sequencing used immunoSEQ multiplex PCR; TCRdb keeps in-frame clones, though not all of them. In the table there are about 180,000 clones, around 80% of which are singletons. The specimen was PBMCs. All receptors come from a man between 18 and 29 years old in good health and CMV-seronegative.

The gene calls are TRBV2 and TRBJ1-5; perhaps TRBD1 as D (5 bases). V lost 2 bases and J 4 bases, leaving 6 bases between the germline ends. Germline CDR1 is SNHLY and CDR2 is FYNNEI. The CDR3 has 13 amino acids. CDR3 nucleotide sequence: TGTGCCAGCAGTGAACGGGGGAATCAGCCCCAGCATTTT. This codes for CASSERGNQPQHF.

V is TRBV11-3 and J is TRBJ1-1; D unresolved. V was clipped by 3 bases and J by 11 bases, with 22 bases between them. Germline values: CDR1 SGHNT, CDR2 YENEEA. CDR3 length equals 15 residues. As DNA, the CDR3 is TGTGCCAGCAGCTTTTCCCAGGCTTCGATTAGTGAGGCTTTCTTT. This codes for CASSFSQASISEAFF.

The chain uses TRBV5-8 and TRBJ1-2, with TRBD1 matching over 7 bases. V trimming: 1 base; J trimming: 6 bases; junction bases outside the gene matches: 6. The CDR3 sequence is 14 residues long. Germline CDR1 and CDR2: SGHTS and YDEGEE. CDR3 amino acids: CASSLTGVRHGYTF. CDR3 DNA: TGTGCCAGCAGCTTGACAGGGGTGAGACATGGCTACACCTTC.

V usage is TRBV7-2 and J usage is TRBJ2-1, with D uncertain. From germline, CDR1 is SGHTA and CDR2 FQGNSA. V dropped 8 bases and J dropped 7 bases, with 15 bases sitting between them. CDR3 size: 13 residues. In DNA, the CDR3 is TGTGCCAGCGTCAATTGGGTGGAGAATGAGCAGTTCTTC. Translating gives CASVNWVENEQFF.

This rearrangement joins TRBV27 to TRBJ1-6; D gene unclear. The ends were cut back, 5 bases at V and 0 bases at J, with 17 bases in the middle. The germline CDR1 and CDR2 sequences are MNHEY and SMNVEV (reference sequence). The length of the CDR3 is 18 residues. The CDR3 bases are TGTGCCAGCAGTACACTAGGGAGGGCGAGCTCCTATAATTCACCCCTCCACTTT. This encodes CASSTLGRASSYNSPLHF.

This clone was counted a single time. The rearrangement uses TRBV7-9 and TRBJ2-3, with 8 bases matching TRBD2. Germline CDR1 SEHNR, CDR2 FQNEAQ (reference sequence). CDR3 length: 16 amino acids. V trimming: 6 bases; J trimming: 4 bases; junction bases outside the gene matches: 12. The CDR3: CASRLTGLVGSDTQYF. In DNA, the CDR3 is TGTGCCAGCAGGTTGACGGGACTAGTCGGATCAGATACGCAGTATTTT.

The rearrangement uses TRBV5-5 and TRBJ1-4, with D possibly matching TRBD1 (6 bases). Germline values: CDR1 SGHKS, CDR2 YYEKEE (reference sequence). Trimming took 1 base from V and 6 from J, leaving 13 bases between them. CDR3 length equals 15 residues. In DNA form, the CDR3 reads TGTGCCAGCAGCTTGAGTCGGGACACTCATGAAAAACTGTTTTTT. Protein: CASSLSRDTHEKLFF.

The genes are TRBV27 and TRBJ1-5; no firm D call. V lost 2 bases, J lost 1 base, and 6 bases lay in between. The CDR3 has 14 residues. The V gene's germline CDR1 is MNHEY and CDR2 SMNVEV (reference sequence). In nucleotides, the CDR3 is TGTGCCAGCAGTTTAAGGGAGAGCAATCAGCCCCAGCATTTT. Protein product: CASSLRESNQPQHF.

V usage is TRBV30 and J usage is TRBJ2-3; 8 nucleotides agree with TRBD2. Trimming removed 0 bases from V and 5 bases from J; junction bases left unmatched: 10. CDR3 length: 16 amino acids. CDR1 is GTSNPN and CDR2 is SVGIG in the germline V gene (reference sequence). The CDR3 bases are TGTGCCTGGAGTGTCGGAGCGGGAGTTAGTCTAGATACGCAGTATTTT. The encoded protein is CAWSVGAGVSLDTQYF.

CDR3: CASSPDSGNTGELFF. The CDR3 DNA reads TGTGCCAGCAGCCCCGATAGCGGGAACACCGGGGAGCTGTTTTTT. The chain links TRBV14 to TRBJ2-2, with D perhaps TRBD2 (6 bases). V was cut by 4 bases and J by 1 base, with 10 bases left in between. In germline, CDR1 is SGHDN, CDR2 FVKESK. CDR3 length equals 15 residues.

The J gene is TRBJ1-1, the V gene TRBV7-3; D is unclear. This CDR3 is 14 amino acids long. CDR1 and CDR2 from the germline V gene are SGHTA and FQGTGA. V was trimmed by 5 bases and J by 4 bases, leaving 14 bases between them. The CDR3 sequence is CASSAGPGVTEAFF. The CDR3 DNA sequence: TGTGCCAGCAGCGCGGGTCCTGGGGTCACTGAAGCTTTCTTT.

The chain uses TRBV5-8 and TRBJ1-1; 10 bases match TRBD1. This CDR3 contains 20 residues. CDR1 is SGHTS and CDR2 is YDEGEE in the germline V gene. The junction had 18 bases not matched to a gene; V was cut back by 0 bases and J by 4 bases. Here the CDR3 reads CASSLVRNFWDRGRGTEAFF. In DNA form, the CDR3 reads TGTGCCAGCAGCTTGGTACGGAATTTCTGGGACAGGGGACGGGGCACTGAAGCTTTCTTT.

The chain links TRBV29-1 to TRBJ2-1; weak D call: TRBD2 (5 bases). The V and J ends lost 0 bases and 10 bases respectively, with 25 bases between them. This CDR3 contains 17 residues. The germline V gene encodes CDR1 SQVTM and CDR2 ANQGSEA. CDR3 sequence: CSVEDPSRTPFSVEQFF. As DNA, the CDR3 is TGCAGCGTTGAAGACCCCTCGAGGACTCCATTTTCGGTGGAGCAGTTCTTC.

This chain connects TRBV7-8 to TRBJ1-5, with TRBD1 matching over 7 bases. The CDR3 has 17 amino acids. After removal of 4 bases from V and 0 bases from J, the junction contained 9 bases not matched to a gene. Germline-derived CDR1 and CDR2 are SGHVS and FQNEAQ. This CDR3 is CASSSRIGQDSNQPQHF. The CDR3 DNA reads as TGTGCCAGCAGCTCCAGAATAGGACAGGATAGCAATCAGCCCCAGCATTTT.

This chain links TRBV19 with TRBJ1-5, with 8 bases fitting TRBD1. Unmatched junction bases numbered 7, after V lost 5 bases and J lost 4 bases. The CDR3 runs to 15 residues. Per germline, CDR1 LNHDA and CDR2 SQIVND (reference sequence). CDR3 residues: CASSDRGQGNQPQHF. In nucleotides, the CDR3 is TGTGCCAGTAGTGACAGGGGTCAGGGTAATCAGCCCCAGCATTTT.

V is TRBV10-3 and J is TRBJ1-2; D is ambiguous. Trimming took 4 bases from V and 0 from J, leaving 9 bases between them. The CDR3 consists of 14 residues. Germline V lookup: CDR1 ENHRY, CDR2 SYGVKD. CDR3 in amino acids: CAISASTSNYGYTF. CDR3 DNA sequence: TGTGCCATCAGTGCCTCAACTTCTAACTATGGCTACACCTTC.

This clone was found once. The chain recombines TRBV6-5 with TRBJ1-1; D gene uncertain. V lost 0 bases and J lost 5, with 13 bases in between. CDR1 MNHEY and CDR2 SVGAGI come from the germline V gene. CDR3 size: 15 residues. This CDR3 is CASSYSVGSSTEAFF. CDR3 bases: TGTGCCAGCAGTTACTCGGTTGGCAGTTCAACTGAAGCTTTCTTT.

Only one count was recorded for this clone. The CDR3 DNA reads TGCGCCAGCAGCCAGGCACTACCGAACACTGAAGCTTTCTTT. This codes for CASSQALPNTEAFF. J is TRBJ1-1 and V is TRBV4-1; D not resolved. Trimming took 3 bases from V and 1 from J, leaving 9 bases between them. CDR3 length equals 14 residues. Germline V gene lookup returns CDR1 MGHRA and CDR2 YSYEKL.

The chain is built from TRBV2 and TRBJ2-1; TRBD1 might be the D (8 bases). Per the germline V gene, CDR1 is SNHLY and CDR2 is FYNNEI. The CDR3 is made up of 16 amino acids. V lost 6 bases, J lost 7 bases, and 22 bases lay in between. This chain's CDR3 is CASRNPKTGGENEQFF. The CDR3 DNA is TGTGCCAGCAGGAACCCTAAAACAGGGGGGGAAAATGAGCAGTTCTTC.

The CDR3 DNA is TGTGCCAGCAGTCTAGCGGGGGGGCGAGTAGATACGCAGTATTTT. Its protein is CASSLAGGRVDTQYF. The rearrangement links TRBV11-2 to TRBJ2-3, with TRBD2 matching 12 bases. Trimming at V came to 6 bases and at J to 5 bases, leaving 6 bases not matched to a gene. Germline CDR1 reads SGHAT; CDR2 reads FQNNGV. This CDR3 region has 15 residues. The variable domain in full, completed from reference TRBV11-2 and TRBJ2-3, reads EAGVAQSPRYKIIEKRQSVAFWCNPISGHATLYWYQQILGQGPKLLIQFQNNGVVDDSQLPKDRFSAERLKGVDSTLKIQPAKLEDSAVYLCASSLAGGRVDTQYFGPGTRLTVL.

This clone has just a few counts. This rearrangement joins TRBV18 to TRBJ2-5; 7 positions match TRBD1. The CDR3 has 14 amino acids. CDR1 and CDR2 from the germline V gene are KGHSH and LQKENI. J gave up 1 base and V 4 bases, and 3 bases lay outside the gene matches. CDR3 DNA: TGTGCCAGCTCACAACAGGGGTCCCAAGAGACCCAGTACTTC. It codes for CASSQQGSQETQYF.

This chain links TRBV7-8 with TRBJ2-1, with 10 bases lining up with TRBD2. Germline V gene sequence: CDR1 SGHVS, CDR2 FQNEAQ. This CDR3 is 15 amino acids long. Trimming cost V 2 bases and J 6 bases; bases outside gene matches: 4. In DNA form, the CDR3 reads TGTGCCAGCAGCTTAAGGCTAGCGGGAGCCAATGAGCAGTTCTTC. Its protein is CASSLRLAGANEQFF.

The genes are TRBV9 and TRBJ1-4, with D possibly TRBD1 on 6 matching bases. Trimming cost V 5 bases and J 0 bases, with 14 bases left between them. Per germline, CDR1 SGDLS and CDR2 YYNGEE. This CDR3 spans 16 amino acids. CDR3 amino acids: CASSVAGAATNEKLFF. CDR3 bases: TGTGCCAGCAGTGTGGCGGGGGCTGCAACTAATGAAAAACTGTTTTTT.

The rearrangement joins TRBV7-8 to TRBJ1-3; TRBD1 matches at 7 bases. Germline V gene data show CDR1 as SGHVS and CDR2 as FQNEAQ. The CDR3 has 15 amino acids. V was pared by 5 bases and J by 4 bases, with 8 bases of the junction left unmatched. The CDR3 coding sequence is TGTGCCAGCAGCCCCAGGACAGGTTTAGGAAACACCATATATTTT. Translating gives CASSPRTGLGNTIYF.

This clone was counted only a few times. The chain combines TRBV5-4 with TRBJ2-1, with TRBD2 as a possible D gene (5 bases). The CDR3 has 14 residues. V lost 0 bases and J 5 bases, leaving 9 bases between the germline ends. From germline, CDR1 is SGHNT and CDR2 YYREEE (reference sequence). The CDR3 DNA sequence: TGTGCCAGCAGCTTGGTCGGGATGAACAATGAGCAGTTCTTC. Its protein is CASSLVGMNNEQFF.

The chain recombines TRBV5-1 with TRBJ2-1; TRBD2 aligns across 9 bases. CDR1 is SGHRS and CDR2 is YFSETQ in the germline V gene. V was clipped by 4 bases and J by 8 bases; unmatched bases: 16. The CDR3 sequence is 17 residues long. CDR3 amino acids: CASSLGLAGIMVYEQFF. The DNA for the CDR3 is TGCGCCAGCAGCCTCGGGCTAGCGGGGATCATGGTTTATGAGCAGTTCTTC.

The V gene is TRBV19, the J gene TRBJ2-3, with 11 bases aligning to TRBD2. The germline CDR1 and CDR2 sequences are LNHDA and SQIVND (reference sequence). V dropped 6 bases and J dropped 2; count of bases not matched to a gene: 10. This CDR3 is 17 amino acids long. The CDR3 DNA reads TGTGCCAGTAGCCCCCGATCTAGCGGGGGGCCCACAGATACGCAGTATTTT. Protein: CASSPRSSGGPTDTQYF.

The CDR3, as DNA: TGTGCCAGCAGTAGACAGGGGTGGGATTCACCCCTCCACTTT. It encodes CASSRQGWDSPLHF. The J gene is TRBJ1-6, the V gene TRBV6-5; 8 nucleotides line up with TRBD1. The CDR3 has 14 residues. Germline V gives CDR1 MNHEY, CDR2 SVGAGI. V lost 5 bases and J lost 8; bases outside the gene matches: 5.

The chain employs TRBV4-3 and TRBJ2-1, with TRBD1 matching over 9 bases. Germline V gene data show CDR1 as LGHNA and CDR2 as YSLEER. With V trimmed by 0 bases and J by 2 bases, 2 bases remained unmatched. This CDR3 is built from 16 residues. CDR3 in amino acids: CASSQEGTGPYNEQFF. The DNA of the CDR3 is TGCGCCAGCAGCCAAGAAGGGACAGGGCCCTACAATGAGCAGTTCTTC.

The chain couples TRBV27 to TRBJ2-1; maybe TRBD1 (6 bases). The CDR3 sequence is 17 residues long. V gave up 0 bases and J gave up 0 bases, with 12 bases separating them. From germline, CDR1 is MNHEY and CDR2 SMNVEV (reference sequence). The CDR3: CASSLSGQSNSYNEQFF. CDR3 sequence (DNA): TGTGCCAGCAGTTTATCCGGACAGTCAAACTCCTACAATGAGCAGTTCTTC.